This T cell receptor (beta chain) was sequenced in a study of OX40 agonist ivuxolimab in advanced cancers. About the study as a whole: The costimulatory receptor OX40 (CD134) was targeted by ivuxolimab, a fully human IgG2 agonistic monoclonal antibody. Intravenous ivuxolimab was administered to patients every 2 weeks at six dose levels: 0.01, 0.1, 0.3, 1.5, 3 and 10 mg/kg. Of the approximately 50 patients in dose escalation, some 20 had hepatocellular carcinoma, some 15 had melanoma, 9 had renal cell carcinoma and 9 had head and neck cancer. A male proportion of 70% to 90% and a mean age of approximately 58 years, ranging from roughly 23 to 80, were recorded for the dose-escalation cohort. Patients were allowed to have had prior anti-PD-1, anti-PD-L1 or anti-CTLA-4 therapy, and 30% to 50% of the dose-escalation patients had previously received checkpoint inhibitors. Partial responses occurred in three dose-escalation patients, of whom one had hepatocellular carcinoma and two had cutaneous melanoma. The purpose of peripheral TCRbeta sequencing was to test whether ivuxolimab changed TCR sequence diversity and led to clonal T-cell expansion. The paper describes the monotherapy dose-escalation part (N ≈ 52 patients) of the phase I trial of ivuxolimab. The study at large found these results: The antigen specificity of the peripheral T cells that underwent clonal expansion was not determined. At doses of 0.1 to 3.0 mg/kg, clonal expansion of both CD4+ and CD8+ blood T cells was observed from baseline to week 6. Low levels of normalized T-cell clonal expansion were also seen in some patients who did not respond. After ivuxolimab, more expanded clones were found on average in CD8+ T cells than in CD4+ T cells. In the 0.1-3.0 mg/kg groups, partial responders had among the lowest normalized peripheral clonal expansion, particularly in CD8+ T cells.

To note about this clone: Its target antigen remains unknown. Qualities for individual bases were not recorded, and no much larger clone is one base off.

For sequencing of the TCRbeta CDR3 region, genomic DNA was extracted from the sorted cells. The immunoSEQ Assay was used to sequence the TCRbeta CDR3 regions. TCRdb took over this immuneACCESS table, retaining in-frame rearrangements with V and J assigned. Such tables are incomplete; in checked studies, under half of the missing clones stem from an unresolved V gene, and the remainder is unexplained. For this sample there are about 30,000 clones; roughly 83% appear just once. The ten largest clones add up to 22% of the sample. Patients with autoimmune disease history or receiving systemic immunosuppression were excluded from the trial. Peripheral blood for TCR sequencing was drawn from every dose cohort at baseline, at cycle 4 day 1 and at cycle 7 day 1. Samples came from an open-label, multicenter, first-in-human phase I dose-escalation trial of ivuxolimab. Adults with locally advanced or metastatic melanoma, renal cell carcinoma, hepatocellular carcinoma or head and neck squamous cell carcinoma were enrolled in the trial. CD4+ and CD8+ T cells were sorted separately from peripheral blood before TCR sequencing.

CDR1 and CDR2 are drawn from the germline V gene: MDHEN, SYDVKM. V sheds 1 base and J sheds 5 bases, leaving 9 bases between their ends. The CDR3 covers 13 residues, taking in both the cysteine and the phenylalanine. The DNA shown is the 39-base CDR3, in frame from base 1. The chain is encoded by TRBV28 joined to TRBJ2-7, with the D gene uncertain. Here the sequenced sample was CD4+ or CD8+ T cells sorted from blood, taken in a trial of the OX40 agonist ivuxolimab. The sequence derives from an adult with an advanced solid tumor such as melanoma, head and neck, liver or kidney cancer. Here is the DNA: TGTGCCAGCAGTTTATATGTGGGCCACGAGCAGTACTTC. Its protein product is CASSLYVGHEQYF.